This TCR beta chain originates from a study of technical replicates of blood from a few donors (TCRdb year 2017). Inclusive of the bounding cysteine and phenylalanine, the CDR3 is 15 residues long. Of all the DNA, just the CDR3 is kept, 45 bases in frame from base 1. Reading the germline V gene gives CDR1 SGHVS and CDR2 FQNEAQ. Relative to germline, V is 0 bases shorter and J is 7 bases shorter, with 13 bases between their ends. The library came from the immunoSEQ multiplex PCR assay. TCRdb took over this immuneACCESS table, retaining in-frame rearrangements with V and J assigned. Such tables are incomplete; in checked studies, under half of the missing clones stem from an unresolved V gene, and the remainder is unexplained. This sample lists under 80,000 clones; roughly nine tenths were detected once. Clones ranked in the top ten supply approximately 4.8% of the sample. About this clone itself: No cognate antigen has been identified for it. The sample holds no much larger clone one base away, and base qualities are not on file.

Recombination joined TRBV7-8 with TRBJ2-1; perhaps TRBD2 is the D gene, with 5 bases matching. The sequenced sample consisted of PBMCs. This clonotype was obtained from a human donor in good health. Some clones in this sample may be carry-over from other donors' samples. The sequenced DNA: TGTGCCAGCAGCTTAGCGCTCGGAGGTTGGAATGAGCAGTTCTTC. Translated, it gives CASSLALGGWNEQFF.